These 18 T cell receptor beta chains came from one sample sequenced in a study of blood T cell repertoires in COVID-19. Libraries were prepared by immunoSEQ multiplex PCR; TCRdb keeps only in-frame clonotypes and omits some of them. The sample holds fewer than 250,000 clones, approximately 90% seen once. Sequences were obtained from peripheral blood. These receptors all come from a man aged 35 to 55 with acute or convalescent COVID-19.

The chain employs TRBV19 and TRBJ2-7, with D possibly TRBD1 on 6 matching bases. The CDR3 runs to 19 residues. The V and J ends lost 8 bases and 7 bases respectively, with 36 bases between them. Germline V gene lookup returns CDR1 LNHDA and CDR2 SQIVND (reference sequence). As DNA, the CDR3 is TGTGCCAGTGCCGCATCAAGGGACGTAGGACAGTGGGAAATCTTGGAGCAGTACTTC. This gives the protein CASAASRDVGQWEILEQYF.

Worth noting for this clone: Other nucleotide sequences in the sample specify the same CDR3. This chain connects TRBV11-2 to TRBJ2-5; 7 nucleotides agree with TRBD2. The CDR3 extends over 15 amino acids. Germline V lookup: CDR1 SGHAT, CDR2 FQNNGV. After removal of 1 base from V and 0 bases from J, the junction contained 2 bases not matched to a gene. CDR3 amino acids: CASSLGGGNQETQYF. In DNA, the CDR3 is TGTGCCAGCAGCTTAGGGGGGGGTAACCAAGAGACCCAGTACTTC. Combining the CDR3 with reference TRBV11-2 and TRBJ2-5 gives the whole variable domain EAGVAQSPRYKIIEKRQSVAFWCNPISGHATLYWYQQILGQGPKLLIQFQNNGVVDDSQLPKDRFSAERLKGVDSTLKIQPAKLEDSAVYLCASSLGGGNQETQYFGPGTRLLVL.

The chain carries TRBV7-9 and TRBJ2-1; the match to TRBD1 covers 10 bases. After removal of 6 bases from V and 8 bases from J, the junction contained 10 bases not matched to a gene. CDR1 and CDR2 (germline): SEHNR, FQNEAQ (reference sequence). The CDR3 runs 15 residues. The CDR3 loop reads CASSYTGTGDHEQFF. In DNA, the CDR3 is TGTGCCAGCAGTTACACCGGGACAGGGGACCATGAGCAGTTCTTC.

This chain joins TRBV9 and TRBJ2-3, with 14 bases identical to TRBD2. The CDR3 is made up of 18 amino acids. Germline CDR1 is SGDLS and CDR2 is YYNGEE. V shed 4 bases and J 2 bases; nucleotides not matched to a gene: 9. This CDR3 reads CASSPRTSGGIATDTQYF. For the CDR3, the DNA is TGTGCCAGCAGCCCGAGGACTAGCGGGGGGATTGCCACAGATACGCAGTATTTT.

The V gene is TRBV5-4, the J gene TRBJ1-1; D perhaps matches TRBD1 (5 bases). Trimming took 5 bases from V and 6 from J, leaving 20 bases between them. Germline V gives CDR1 SGHNT, CDR2 YYREEE (reference sequence). The CDR3 loop spans 15 amino acids. The CDR3 spells CASRSGTHSGAEAFF. The DNA of the CDR3 is TGTGCCAGCAGGTCCGGGACTCACTCTGGCGCTGAAGCTTTCTTT. The whole variable domain, filled in from reference TRBV5-4 and TRBJ1-1, reads ETGVTQSPTHLIKTRGQQVTLRCSSQSGHNTVSWYQQALGQGPQFIFQYYREEENGRGNFPPRFSGLQFPNYSSELNVNALELDDSALYLCASRSGTHSGAEAFFGQGTRLTVV.

About this clone itself: This sample also contains other DNA sequences that code for the same CDR3. The V gene is TRBV6-2 or TRBV6-3, the J gene TRBJ2-1, with 13 nucleotides matching TRBD2. From germline, CDR1 is MNHEY and CDR2 SVGEGT. The CDR3 is 15 amino acids. V lost 4 bases to trimming and J lost 6 bases; unmatched junction nucleotides: 3. CDR3 coding DNA: TGTGCCAGCAGTTCCAGGACTAGCGGGGGCAATGAGCAGTTCTTC. This codes for CASSSRTSGGNEQFF.

The V and J genes are TRBV20-1 and TRBJ1-3; tentative D call: TRBD1 (5 bases). Germline CDR1 reads DFQATT; CDR2 reads SNEGSKA (reference sequence). The CDR3 loop spans 11 amino acids. Trimming pared 5 bases from V and 7 bases from J, leaving 9 bases between. The CDR3 coding sequence is TGCAGTGCTGGTTGGGGCAACACCATATATTTT. It yields the protein CSAGWGNTIYF.

The chain links TRBV11-2 to TRBJ2-3; D perhaps matches TRBD2 (5 bases). Germline V CDR1 and CDR2: SGHAT, FQNNGV. Trimming stripped 8 bases from V and 5 bases from J, with 20 bases between. This CDR3 contains 15 residues. CDR3 DNA: TGTGCCAGCGGGCCGATGACTCGGGGAATAGATACGCAGTATTTT. Amino acid sequence: CASGPMTRGIDTQYF. Variable domain in full (rest from reference TRBV11-2 and TRBJ2-3): EAGVAQSPRYKIIEKRQSVAFWCNPISGHATLYWYQQILGQGPKLLIQFQNNGVVDDSQLPKDRFSAERLKGVDSTLKIQPAKLEDSAVYLCASGPMTRGIDTQYFGPGTRLTVL.

V gene TRBV29-1 combines with J gene TRBJ1-1; TRBD1 aligns across 7 bases. Trimming at V came to 5 bases and at J to 6 bases, leaving 9 bases not matched to a gene. Germline V gene data show CDR1 as SQVTM and CDR2 as ANQGSEA. The length of the CDR3 is 13 residues. DNA for the CDR3: TGCAGCGTTCCGACAGGGTCCAGCGCTGAAGCTTTCTTT. Translation gives CSVPTGSSAEAFF.

The chain is built from TRBV19 and TRBJ2-7, with 11 bases that match TRBD2. The germline gives CDR1 LNHDA, CDR2 SQIVND (reference sequence). J gave up 6 bases and V 7 bases, and 20 bases lay outside the gene matches. The CDR3 is 18 residues long. The CDR3 reads CASTLIAGGPQGIGEQYF. The DNA for the CDR3 is TGTGCCAGTACTCTTATAGCGGGAGGGCCCCAGGGAATTGGCGAGCAGTACTTC.

The rearrangement joins TRBV2 to TRBJ2-3; D is perhaps TRBD2 (5 bases). V was trimmed by 0 bases and J by 6 bases, leaving 10 bases between them. The CDR3 is made up of 14 amino acids. Per the germline V gene, CDR1 is SNHLY and CDR2 is FYNNEI. CDR3 residues: CASSEALPGDTQYF. The CDR3 DNA reads as TGTGCCAGCAGTGAAGCATTGCCGGGGGATACGCAGTATTTT.

The CDR3 sequence is CASSPPLNTEAFF. CDR3 nucleotides: TGTGCCAGCAGCCCTCCCCTGAACACTGAAGCTTTCTTT. The V call is TRBV12-3 or TRBV12-4, the J call TRBJ1-1; no clear D gene. The CDR3 is 13 residues long. Trimming stripped 6 bases from V and 0 bases from J, with 8 bases between.

The gene calls are TRBV5-1 and TRBJ2-1; D may be TRBD2 (6 bases). This CDR3 contains 17 residues. The germline V gene has CDR1 SGHRS and CDR2 YFSETQ. The V and J ends lost 0 bases and 3 bases respectively, with 16 bases between them. The CDR3 bases are TGCGCCAGCAGCTTGGGAGGGGCGGGGATGGGCTACAATGAGCAGTTCTTC. Translating it yields CASSLGGAGMGYNEQFF.

The chain links TRBV5-1 to TRBJ2-7; TRBD1 agrees at 8 bases. Germline V gene sequence: CDR1 SGHRS, CDR2 YFSETQ. V shed 1 base and J 0 bases; nucleotides not matched to a gene: 6. This CDR3 has 16 amino acids. The CDR3 DNA reads as TGCGCCAGCAGCTTGCAAGGGACAGGCAACTCCTACGAGCAGTACTTC. This encodes CASSLQGTGNSYEQYF.

The genes are TRBV4-1 and TRBJ2-7; a possible D gene is TRBD1 (5 bases). The CDR3 extends over 13 amino acids. Germline lookup yields CDR1 MGHRA and CDR2 YSYEKL. Trimming stripped 4 bases from V and 2 bases from J, with 9 bases between. DNA for the CDR3: TGCGCCAGCAGCCCTGGCAGGGCCTACGAGCAGTACTTC. Encoded protein: CASSPGRAYEQYF.

The chain recombines TRBV9 with TRBJ1-6; TRBD1 is a possible D gene (5 bases). CDR3 length: 17 residues. The germline gives CDR1 SGDLS, CDR2 YYNGEE. V lost 0 bases to trimming and J lost 5 bases, with 15 bases between them. The CDR3 is CASSVGGGGWDNSPLHF. The CDR3 DNA sequence: TGTGCCAGCAGCGTAGGGGGCGGAGGGTGGGATAATTCACCCCTCCACTTT.

V is TRBV5-1 and J is TRBJ2-5, with 9 bases fitting TRBD2. V lost 1 base and J lost 1; bases outside the gene matches: 5. Germline V gene sequence: CDR1 SGHRS, CDR2 YFSETQ. This CDR3 region has 16 residues. This CDR3 is CASSLSASGVQETQYF. For the CDR3, the DNA is TGCGCCAGCAGCTTGTCGGCTAGCGGGGTCCAAGAGACCCAGTACTTC.

The CDR3 sequence is CASSYGGGKANYGYTF. The CDR3 DNA sequence: TGTGCCAGCAGTTACGGCGGCGGAAAAGCTAACTATGGCTACACCTTC. The V call is TRBV6-5, the J call TRBJ1-2; D is unresolved. V shed 2 bases and J shed 0 bases, with 13 bases lying between them. CDR1 is MNHEY, CDR2 SVGAGI, per germline. This CDR3 has 16 amino acids.